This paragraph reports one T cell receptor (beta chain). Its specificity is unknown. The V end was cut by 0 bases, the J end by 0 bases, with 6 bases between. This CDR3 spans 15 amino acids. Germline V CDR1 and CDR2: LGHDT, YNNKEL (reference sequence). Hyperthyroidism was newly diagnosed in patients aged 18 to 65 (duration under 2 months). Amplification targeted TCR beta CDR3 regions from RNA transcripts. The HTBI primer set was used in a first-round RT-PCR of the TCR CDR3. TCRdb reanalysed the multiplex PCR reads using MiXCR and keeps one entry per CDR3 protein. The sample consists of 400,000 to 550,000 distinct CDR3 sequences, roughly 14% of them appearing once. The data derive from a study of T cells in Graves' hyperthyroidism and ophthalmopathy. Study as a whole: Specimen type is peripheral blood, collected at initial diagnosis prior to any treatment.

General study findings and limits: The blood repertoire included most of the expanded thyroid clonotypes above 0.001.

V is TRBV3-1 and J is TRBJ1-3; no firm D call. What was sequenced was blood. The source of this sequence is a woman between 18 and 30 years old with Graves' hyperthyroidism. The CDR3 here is CASSQDHSSGNTIYF. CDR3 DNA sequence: TGTGCCAGCAGCCAAGACCATAGCTCTGGAAACACCATATATTTT. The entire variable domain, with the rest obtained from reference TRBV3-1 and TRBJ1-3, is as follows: DTAVSQTPKYLVTQMGNDKSIKCEQNLGHDTMYWYKQDSKKFLKIMFSYNNKELIINETVPNRFSPKSPDKAHLNLHINSLELGDSAVYFCASSQDHSSGNTIYFGEGSWLTVV.